This T cell receptor (beta chain) derives from a study of blood T cell repertoires in COVID-19. Study-wide context: COVID-19 samples from acute and convalescent phases originated in the United States, Italy and Spain. The cDNA or gDNA used as material had been derived from T cells, B-cell-depleted T cells, or PBMCs.

Study processing details: For nucleated cells, counts were estimated from reference gene primer amplification. Libraries were prepared by immunoSEQ multiplex PCR; TCRdb keeps only in-frame clonotypes and omits some of them. The V and J calls and clone size were taken over from that table, and D and trimming were inferred from the DNA. The sample has roughly 300,000 clones; 85% are singletons. Trimming shortened V by 5 bases and J by 3 bases, and 10 bases separated the two germline ends. This CDR3 is 13 amino acids long. Germline CDR1 reads SEHNR; CDR2 reads FQNEAQ (reference sequence). Source material: peripheral blood. This clonotype originated in a human donor in a cohort sampled during active COVID-19. The chain uses TRBV7-9 and TRBJ1-1; D perhaps matches TRBD1 (6 bases). The CDR3 DNA sequence: TGTGCCAGCAGCACACAGGGTCACACTGAAGCTTTCTTT. Amino acid sequence: CASSTQGHTEAFF.